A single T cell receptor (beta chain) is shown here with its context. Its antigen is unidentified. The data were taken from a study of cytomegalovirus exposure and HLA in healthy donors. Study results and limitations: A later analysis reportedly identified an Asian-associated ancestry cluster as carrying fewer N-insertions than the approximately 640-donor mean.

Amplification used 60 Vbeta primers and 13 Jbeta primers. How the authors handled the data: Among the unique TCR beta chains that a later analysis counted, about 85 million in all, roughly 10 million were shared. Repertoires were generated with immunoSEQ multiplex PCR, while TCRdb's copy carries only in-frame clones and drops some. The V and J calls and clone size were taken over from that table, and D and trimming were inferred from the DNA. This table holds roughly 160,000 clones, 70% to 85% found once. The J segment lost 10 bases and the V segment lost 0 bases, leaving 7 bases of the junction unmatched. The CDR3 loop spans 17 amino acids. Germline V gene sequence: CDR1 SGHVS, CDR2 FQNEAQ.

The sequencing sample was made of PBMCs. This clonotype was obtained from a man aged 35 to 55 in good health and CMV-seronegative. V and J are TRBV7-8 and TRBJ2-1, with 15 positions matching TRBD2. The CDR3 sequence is CASSLAWTSGGAREQFF. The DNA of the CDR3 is TGTGCCAGCAGCTTAGCCTGGACTAGCGGGGGGGCCAGAGAGCAGTTCTTC.